The next 28 T cell receptor beta chains were all read from a single sample in a study of CD8+ T cells in alopecia areata. Following RNA extraction, reverse transcription yielded cDNA that acted as the sequencing template. Profiled with immunoSEQ multiplex PCR; TCRdb holds only in-frame clones, not every one. The table records 90,000 or so clones, 44% of them present only once. Regarding treatment: oral pan-JAK inhibitor, 5-10 mg twice daily. The sample in question was CD8+ T cells sorted from blood, obtained at week 24, from a patient treated with tofacitinib. Source of these receptors: a human donor with alopecia areata.

J is TRBJ1-1 and V is TRBV7-9; D may be TRBD1 (5 bases). Per germline, CDR1 SEHNR and CDR2 FQNEAQ (reference sequence). Trimming took off 5 bases at V and 8 bases at J, with 18 bases between the two ends. This CDR3 is 14 amino acids long. The CDR3 DNA reads as TGTGCCAGCAGCCGAACTAGGGGTGTGATGGAAGCTTTCTTT. This encodes CASSRTRGVMEAFF.

This clone was recorded a few times. The chain is built from TRBV4-2 and TRBJ2-1; D is unclear. V was pared by 5 bases and J by 2 bases, with 13 bases between. Germline V gives CDR1 LGHNA, CDR2 YNFKEQ. This CDR3 region has 15 residues. The CDR3 region is CASSFETPTYNEQFF. CDR3 nucleotide sequence: TGTGCCAGCAGCTTCGAGACGCCGACCTACAATGAGCAGTTCTTC.

The chain links TRBV9 to TRBJ2-5; 13 bases are shared with TRBD2. In germline, CDR1 is SGDLS, CDR2 YYNGEE. The CDR3 spans 16 residues. V lost 4 bases to trimming and J lost 5 bases; unmatched junction nucleotides: 8. Here the CDR3 reads CASSLRTSGSQETQYF. In DNA, the CDR3 is TGTGCCAGCAGCTTGCGGACTAGCGGGAGCCAGGAGACCCAGTACTTC.

CDR3 sequence: CASSPGPGNTIYF. Here the CDR3 DNA reads TGTGCCAGCAGCCCGGGCCCCGGAAACACCATATATTTT. The chain has TRBV7-9 and TRBJ1-3; no clear D. Trimming cost V 5 bases and J 4 bases, with 9 bases left between them. The germline V gene encodes CDR1 SEHNR and CDR2 FQNEAQ (reference sequence). This CDR3 region has 13 residues.

This clone has more than one count but fewer than ten. This chain uses TRBV7-6 with TRBJ2-3; the D is unclear. Germline CDR1 SGHVS, CDR2 FNYEAQ. The CDR3 has 11 residues. Trimming cost V 5 bases and J 2 bases, with 2 bases left between them. The CDR3 sequence: CASSDTDTQYF. CDR3 in DNA: TGTGCCAGCAGCGACACAGATACGCAGTATTTT.

This chain connects TRBV5-1 to TRBJ1-1, with TRBD1 as a possible D gene (5 bases). Trimming shortened V by 0 bases and J by 5 bases, and 11 bases separated the two germline ends. This CDR3 is built from 14 residues. Germline V gene sequence: CDR1 SGHRS, CDR2 YFSETQ. This CDR3 is CASSLDASGTEAFF. The CDR3 coding sequence is TGCGCCAGCAGCTTGGACGCGTCAGGGACTGAAGCTTTCTTT.

This sequence joins TRBV9 and TRBJ1-2; tentatively, D is TRBD1 (6 bases). The CDR3 length is 15 residues. Germline V CDR1 and CDR2: SGDLS, YYNGEE. Trimming removed 0 bases from V and 6 bases from J, with 15 bases in between. CDR3 residues: CASSVDGGRGDGYTF. The CDR3 nucleotides are TGTGCCAGCAGCGTAGACGGGGGGCGCGGAGATGGCTACACCTTC.

The V gene is TRBV4-1, the J gene TRBJ1-5; D unresolved. CDR3 size: 16 residues. Germline V gives CDR1 MGHRA, CDR2 YSYEKL. The V and J ends lost 2 bases and 1 base respectively, with 12 bases between them. The CDR3 loop is CASSQNPQPSNQPQHF. CDR3 DNA sequence: TGCGCCAGCAGCCAAAACCCCCAGCCAAGCAATCAGCCCCAGCATTTT.

A few counts support this clone. CDR3 loop: CASSQESGRVTYEQYF. DNA for the CDR3: TGCGCCAGCAGCCAAGAGAGCGGGAGGGTTACCTACGAGCAGTACTTC. The chain carries TRBV4-1 and TRBJ2-7, with TRBD2 matching 10 bases. CDR3 size: 16 residues. Per the germline V gene, CDR1 is MGHRA and CDR2 is YSYEKL. J lost 2 bases, V lost 0 bases, and 4 bases had no gene match.

This clone was detected a few times. The chain links TRBV9 to TRBJ2-7; 7 bases fit TRBD1. V dropped 3 bases and J dropped 3; count of bases not matched to a gene: 3. The CDR3 contains 13 residues. Germline-derived CDR1 and CDR2 are SGDLS and YYNGEE. The CDR3 DNA sequence: TGTGCCAGCAGCGGCCGGGACAGCTACGAGCAGTACTTC. Translating it yields CASSGRDSYEQYF. Full variable domain (missing parts from reference TRBV9 and TRBJ2-7): DSGVTQTPKHLITATGQRVTLRCSPRSGDLSVYWYQQSLDQGLQFLIQYYNGEERAKGNILERFSAQQFPDLHSELNLSSLELGDSALYFCASSGRDSYEQYFGPGTRLTVT.

The chain joins TRBV29-1 to TRBJ1-4; no definite D call. The CDR3 is 13 residues long. With 4 bases removed from V and 2 bases from J, the gap between germline ends came to 8 bases. Germline CDR1 is SQVTM and CDR2 is ANQGSEA. Here the CDR3 reads CSVAEGTNEKLFF. The CDR3, as DNA: TGCAGCGTTGCGGAGGGCACTAATGAAAAACTGTTTTTT.

This rearrangement joins TRBV25-1 to TRBJ2-1; D gene uncertain. Germline loops: CDR1 MGHDK, CDR2 SYGVNS. This CDR3 has 13 residues. V was trimmed by 3 bases and J by 10 bases, leaving 13 bases between them. In DNA form, the CDR3 reads TGTGCCAGCAGTGACACCTGGTTAGGGGAGCAGTTCTTC. It specifies CASSDTWLGEQFF.

The chain couples TRBV29-1 to TRBJ2-1; 14 bases map to TRBD2. Trimming at V came to 3 bases and at J to 7 bases, leaving 17 bases not matched to a gene. Germline V lookup: CDR1 SQVTM, CDR2 ANQGSEA. The CDR3 extends over 19 amino acids. CDR3 in amino acids: CSVDVWGSQTSGRVNEQFF. The CDR3, as DNA: TGCAGCGTTGATGTCTGGGGCAGCCAGACTAGCGGGAGGGTAAATGAGCAGTTCTTC.

This clone was detected only a few times. The chain recombines TRBV29-1 with TRBJ2-1; 7 positions match TRBD2. V shed 7 bases, J shed 14 bases, and the junction held 11 bases outside the gene matches. CDR1 and CDR2 from the germline V gene are SQVTM and ANQGSEA. The CDR3 totals 11 residues. CDR3 loop: CSAPGRTSEFF. The DNA of the CDR3 is TGCAGCGCCCCTGGGAGGACTAGTGAGTTCTTC.

The V gene is TRBV29-1, the J gene TRBJ2-6; D not certain. The V end lost 4 bases, the J end lost 4 bases, and 20 bases lay between the germline ends. Germline loops: CDR1 SQVTM, CDR2 ANQGSEA. CDR3 size: 17 residues. CDR3: CSVVNPLGSLGANVLTF. DNA of the CDR3: TGCAGCGTTGTAAATCCCCTCGGAAGTTTGGGGGCCAACGTCCTGACTTTC. Full variable domain (missing parts from reference TRBV29-1 and TRBJ2-6): SAVISQKPSRDICQRGTSLTIQCQVDSQVTMMFWYRQQPGQSLTLIATANQGSEATYESGFVIDKFPISRPNLTFSTLTVSNMSPEDSSIYLCSVVNPLGSLGANVLTFGAGSRLTVL.

The CDR3 reads CASSLRGDRVYGYTF. DNA for the CDR3: TGTGCCAGCAGCTTACGCGGAGACAGGGTTTATGGCTACACCTTC. The chain uses TRBV7-6 and TRBJ1-2, with 7 bases aligning to TRBD1. This CDR3 region has 15 residues. The junction had 8 bases not matched to a gene; V was cut back by 2 bases and J by 5 bases. Germline V gene data show CDR1 as SGHVS and CDR2 as FNYEAQ. The whole variable domain, filled in from reference TRBV7-6 and TRBJ1-2, reads GAGVSQSPRYKVTKRGQDVALRCDPISGHVSLYWYRQALGQGPEFLTYFNYEAQQDKSGLPNDRFSAERPEGSISTLTIQRTEQRDSAMYRCASSLRGDRVYGYTFGSGTRLTVV.

A few counts support this clone. The rearrangement links TRBV4-1 to TRBJ2-5; TRBD2 might be the D (6 bases). The CDR3 runs 14 residues. V shed 1 base and J shed 5 bases, with 11 bases lying between them. Germline V CDR1 and CDR2: MGHRA, YSYEKL. In nucleotides, the CDR3 is TGCGCCAGCAGCCAAGCGGGAGCGCCGGAGACCCAGTACTTC. Protein product: CASSQAGAPETQYF.

This clone was observed a handful of times. This chain uses TRBV27 with TRBJ2-2; TRBD2 agrees at 11 bases. From germline, CDR1 is MNHEY and CDR2 SMNVEV (reference sequence). The CDR3 spans 17 residues. Trimming cost V 3 bases and J 6 bases; bases outside gene matches: 9. CDR3 amino acids: CASSLVSGRAKSGELFF. The CDR3 coding sequence is TGTGCCAGCAGTTTGGTTAGCGGGAGGGCCAAATCCGGGGAGCTGTTTTTT.

Only one count was recorded for this clone. The chain uses TRBV9 and TRBJ2-3; unclear D gene. V was shortened by 2 bases and J by 2 bases, with 6 bases between the two germline ends. The length of the CDR3 is 13 residues. Germline CDR1 is SGDLS and CDR2 is YYNGEE. CDR3 region: CASSVQVTDTQYF. Written as DNA, the CDR3 is TGTGCCAGCAGCGTTCAAGTCACAGATACGCAGTATTTT.

This clone was picked up a small number of times. CDR3: CSVEHKEGNYGYTF. CDR3 DNA sequence: TGCAGCGTTGAACATAAGGAGGGAAACTATGGCTACACCTTC. The J gene is TRBJ1-2, the V gene TRBV29-1; D remains unclear. Germline V gene sequence: CDR1 SQVTM, CDR2 ANQGSEA. The CDR3 is 14 residues long. V lost 2 bases to trimming and J lost 2 bases, with 12 bases between them.

This chain joins TRBV7-2 and TRBJ2-1; 9 bases are a match to TRBD2. V shed 0 bases, J shed 5 bases, and the junction held 2 bases outside the gene matches. CDR3 length: 15 amino acids. CDR1 is SGHTA, CDR2 FQGNSA, per germline. CDR3 in DNA: TGTGCCAGCAGCTTAGCGAGACTAGCGGACAATGAGCAGTTCTTC. It specifies CASSLARLADNEQFF. Based on the CDR3 plus reference TRBV7-2 and TRBJ2-1, the full variable domain is GAGVSQSPSNKVTEKGKDVELRCDPISGHTALYWYRQSLGQGLEFLIYFQGNSAPDKSGLPSDRFSAERTGGSVSTLTIQRTQQEDSAVYLCASSLARLADNEQFFGPGTRLTVL.

CDR3 residues: CASSRTGGTMNTEAFF. CDR3 sequence (DNA): TGTGCCAGCAGCCGGACGGGTGGGACCATGAACACTGAAGCTTTCTTT. The chain employs TRBV14 and TRBJ1-1; possibly TRBD1 for D (5 bases). Trimming shortened V by 4 bases and J by 0 bases, and 15 bases separated the two germline ends. This CDR3 is 16 amino acids long. The germline V gene has CDR1 SGHDN and CDR2 FVKESK.

This clone was observed a few times. V gene TRBV27 combines with J gene TRBJ2-7; 7 bases are shared with TRBD1. The CDR3 is 13 amino acids. Germline assignment: CDR1 MNHEY and CDR2 SMNVEV (reference sequence). The V and J ends lost 2 bases and 10 bases, in that order; junction bases with no gene match: 8. In nucleotides, the CDR3 is TGTGCCAGCAGTTTACTCACAACAGGGGAACAGTACTTC. Protein: CASSLLTTGEQYF.

The chain joins TRBV6-1 to TRBJ1-5; D uncertain. Trimming shortened V by 4 bases and J by 7 bases, and 8 bases separated the two germline ends. There are 12 residues in the CDR3. The germline V gene encodes CDR1 MNHNS and CDR2 SASEGT. The CDR3 loop is CASSGILQPQHF. The CDR3 DNA reads as TGTGCCAGCAGTGGGATCCTGCAGCCCCAGCATTTT.

The chain couples TRBV7-9 to TRBJ2-7; possible D gene TRBD1, 5 bases. The V and J ends lost 1 base and 3 bases respectively, with 13 bases between them. The CDR3 loop spans 15 amino acids. Germline V CDR1 and CDR2: SEHNR, FQNEAQ (reference sequence). In nucleotides, the CDR3 is TGTGCCAGCAGCTTAGGGGCGCAGGGCCTCTACGAGCAGTACTTC. As protein: CASSLGAQGLYEQYF.

This clone has more than one count but fewer than ten. The chain employs TRBV29-1 and TRBJ2-1; D is unresolved. Germline lookup yields CDR1 SQVTM and CDR2 ANQGSEA. The CDR3 loop spans 13 amino acids. V was cut by 4 bases and J by 0 bases, with 7 bases left in between. The CDR3 sequence: CSVVWVSYNEQFF. The CDR3, as DNA: TGCAGCGTTGTCTGGGTCTCCTACAATGAGCAGTTCTTC.

Comment on this clone: Germline and junction disagree at one end, which may indicate a read error. This chain uses TRBV19 with TRBJ1-2, with 9 bases identical to TRBD1. The germline V gene has CDR1 LNHDA and CDR2 SQIVND (reference sequence). This CDR3 is 16 amino acids long. CDR3 region: CASSNRDRVTNYGYTF. CDR3 bases: TGTGCCAGCAGTAACCGGGACAGGGTAACTAACTATGGCTACACCTTC.

The rearrangement links TRBV7-9 to TRBJ1-1; no definite D call. V was trimmed by 5 bases and J by 11 bases, leaving 18 bases between them. CDR1 is SEHNR and CDR2 is FQNEAQ in the germline V gene (reference sequence). This CDR3 is built from 13 residues. The CDR3 spells CASSAAGPMEAFF. The CDR3 nucleotides are TGTGCCAGCAGCGCAGCAGGTCCAATGGAGGCTTTCTTT.